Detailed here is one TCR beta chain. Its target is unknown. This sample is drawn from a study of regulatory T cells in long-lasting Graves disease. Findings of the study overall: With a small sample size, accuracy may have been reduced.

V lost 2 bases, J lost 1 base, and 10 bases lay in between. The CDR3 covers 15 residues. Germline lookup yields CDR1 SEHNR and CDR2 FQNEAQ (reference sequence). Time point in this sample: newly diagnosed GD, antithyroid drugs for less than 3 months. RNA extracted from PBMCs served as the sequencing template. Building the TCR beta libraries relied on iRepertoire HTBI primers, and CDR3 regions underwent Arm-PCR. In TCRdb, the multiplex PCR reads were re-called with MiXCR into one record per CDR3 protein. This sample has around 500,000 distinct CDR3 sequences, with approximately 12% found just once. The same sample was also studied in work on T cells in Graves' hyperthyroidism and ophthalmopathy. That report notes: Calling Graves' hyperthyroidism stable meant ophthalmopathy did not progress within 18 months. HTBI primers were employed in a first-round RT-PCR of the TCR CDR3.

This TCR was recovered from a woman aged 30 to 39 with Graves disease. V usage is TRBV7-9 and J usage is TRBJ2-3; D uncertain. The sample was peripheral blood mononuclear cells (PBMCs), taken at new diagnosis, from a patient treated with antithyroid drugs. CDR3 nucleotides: TGTGCCAGCAGCTTATATCCCCAGGGCACAGATACGCAGTATTTT. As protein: CASSLYPQGTDTQYF.